This T cell receptor beta chain originates from a study of blood T cell repertoires in COVID-19 (TCRdb year 2020). General notes on the study: The collaborator samples originated in the United States, Italy and Spain and spanned the acute and convalescent phases of COVID-19. Samples came from the ongoing ImmuneRACE study (first 160 participants) plus 1,254 subjects from 6 global collaborators. The repertoires were released in a freely available public database intended as a resource for research on the immune response to SARS-CoV-2. The material from the prospective study consisted of cDNA or gDNA derived from T cells, B-cell-depleted T cells, or PBMCs. Deeply sampled blood TCRbeta repertoires from subjects exposed to, actively infected with, or recovered from COVID-19 were included in the dataset. Where available, HLA class I and class II types were taken from metadata supplied by the sample provider and were not determined by assay-based typing. Sample metadata almost always included a de-identified subject ID, COVID-19 status, age in years and sex. Overall results and qualifications from the work: How much clinical and demographic metadata was included differed by source and by participant, and the metadata was provided uncurated.

About this clone itself: Which antigen it targets is not known. No base quality information exists; no much larger clone differs at one position.

TCRbeta CDR3 regions were amplified from genomic DNA using the immunoSEQ Assay, a bias-controlled multiplex PCR. Per the source publication's procedure: The number of nucleated cells in each sample was estimated by amplification of reference gene primers within the assay. Sequence reads were collapsed and filtered to measure the absolute abundance of every unique TCRbeta CDR3 rearrangement. For each sample, productive Simpson clonality was calculated by taking the square root of Simpson's diversity index across productive rearrangements. The table comes from immuneACCESS by way of TCRdb, which keeps in-frame sequences with V and J called. Part of the clones is missing from these tables; in studies checked, under half for an unresolved V gene and the rest for unknown reasons. The V and J calls and clone size are taken from that table; D and trimming were inferred from the DNA. Across this sample there are a few hundred thousand clones, with nearly 90% seen only once. The ten biggest clones cover 10% to 15% of the sample.

The germline V gene (reference sequence) specifies MNHNY as CDR1 and SVGAGI as CDR2. The cysteine opens and the phenylalanine closes a CDR3 of 14 amino acids. Only the CDR3 DNA is retained, 42 bases long and in frame from the first base. V lost 0 bases and J lost 7 bases; the stretch between them is 12 bases long. Another Seattle source contributed samples from volunteer blood donors who had recovered from COVID-19. Whole blood was collected in K2EDTA tubes by collaborating institutions according to the institutions' own protocols. For TCRbeta analysis, collaborator samples were shipped as frozen whole blood, as isolated PBMCs, or as DNA extracted from either sample type.

The rearranged chain carries TRBV6-6 and TRBJ1-1; TRBD1 is perhaps the D gene, given 6 matching bases. Sequenced: peripheral blood. The TCR comes from a woman aged 18 to 35 who had recovered from COVID-19. The base sequence is TGTGCCAGCAGTTACTCTTCACAGGGTTTTGAAGCTTTCTTT. Its amino acids are CASSYSSQGFEAFF.